This TCR beta chain was sequenced for a study of blood T cell repertoires in COVID-19. Per the germline V gene, CDR1 is SNHLY and CDR2 is FYNNEI. This CDR3 spans 14 amino acids. The trim removed 6 bases at V and 9 bases at J, leaving 6 bases unmatched. TCRdb keeps only in-frame clones here, not all; method: immunoSEQ multiplex PCR. The table has fewer than 60,000 clones, 85% seen once. J is TRBJ2-1 and V is TRBV2; 12 bases agree with TRBD2. Sequenced input: peripheral blood. This TCR was sampled from a man between 60 and 75 years old with acute or convalescent COVID-19. The CDR3: CASRRTSGMGEQFF. CDR3 DNA: TGTGCCAGCAGGAGGACTAGCGGGATGGGTGAGCAGTTCTTC.